These 11 T cell receptor beta chains originate from one sample sequenced in a study of CD8 T cells in Susac syndrome. Random hexamers served to reverse transcribe roughly 0.45 to 1 ug RNA. TCRdb itself ran the immunoSEQ multiplex PCR reads through MiXCR, one entry per CDR3 protein. The sample has 130,000 to 150,000 distinct CDR3 sequences; 94% are singletons. The specimen was CD4+ T cells from PBMCs. Receptor source: a human donor in good health.

The chain employs TRBV20-1 and TRBJ2-1; TRBD2 matches at 10 bases. V dropped 0 bases and J dropped 2; count of bases not matched to a gene: 7. Looked up from germline, CDR1 is DFQATT and CDR2 is SNEGSKA (reference sequence). There are 17 residues in the CDR3. The CDR3 loop reads CSARDLGSGRTYNEQFF. The CDR3 nucleotides read TGCAGTGCTAGAGATCTAGGTAGCGGGAGGACCTACAATGAGCAGTTCTTC.

The CDR3 spells CASSFGQGWVGEQYF. The CDR3 DNA follows: TGCGCCAGCAGCTTTGGACAGGGATGGGTTGGCGAGCAGTACTTC. V and J are TRBV5-1 and TRBJ2-7; the match to TRBD1 covers 8 bases. Germline CDR1 SGHRS, CDR2 YFSETQ. This CDR3 is built from 15 residues. J was trimmed by 6 bases and V by 2 bases; bases with no gene match: 10.

J is TRBJ1-2 and V is TRBV18; D uncertain. Trimming shortened V by 3 bases and J by 2 bases, and 7 bases separated the two germline ends. This CDR3 is 13 amino acids long. Germline V CDR1 and CDR2: KGHSH, LQKENI. CDR3 in DNA: TGTGCCAGCTCACCGGACCAGAACTATGGCTACACCTTC. The encoded protein is CASSPDQNYGYTF.

The V call is TRBV29-1, the J call TRBJ2-1; 8 bases align to TRBD2. The CDR3 runs to 15 residues. Per the germline V gene, CDR1 is SQVTM and CDR2 is ANQGSEA. J gave up 0 bases and V 7 bases, and 8 bases lay outside the gene matches. The CDR3 coding sequence is TGCAGCGCCTCGCCCAGCGGGAGCTCCTACAATGAGCAGTTCTTC. Its translation: CSASPSGSSYNEQFF.

This chain joins TRBV6-2 or TRBV6-3 and TRBJ1-5; 12 positions match TRBD1. CDR1 and CDR2 from the germline V gene are MNHEY and SVGEGT. The ends lost 0 bases at V and 6 bases at J; junction bases unmatched: 6. The CDR3 contains 17 residues. CDR3 sequence reads: CASSYSTGTGGGQPQHF. CDR3 sequence (DNA): TGTGCCAGCAGTTACTCGACAGGGACAGGGGGCGGTCAGCCCCAGCATTTT.

J is TRBJ2-7 and V is TRBV20-1; 8 nucleotides line up with TRBD1. This CDR3 has 16 residues. The J segment lost 1 base and the V segment lost 0 bases, leaving 8 bases of the junction unmatched. CDR1 DFQATT and CDR2 SNEGSKA come from the germline V gene (reference sequence). CDR3 in amino acids: CSARDPRQGTSYEQYF. The CDR3 DNA reads as TGCAGTGCTAGAGATCCGCGACAGGGGACGTCCTACGAGCAGTACTTC.

The rearrangement uses TRBV20-1 and TRBJ2-2, with D possibly matching TRBD2 (5 bases). Per the germline V gene, CDR1 is DFQATT and CDR2 is SNEGSKA (reference sequence). V was pared by 0 bases and J by 6 bases, with 11 bases between. The CDR3 extends over 14 amino acids. The CDR3 nucleotides are TGCAGTGCTAGAGATTCGAGGGCCCCCGGGGAGCTGTTTTTT. Translating gives CSARDSRAPGELFF.

This sequence joins TRBV6-5 and TRBJ2-3, with D unclear. There are 16 residues in the CDR3. With 2 bases removed from V and 6 bases from J, the gap between germline ends came to 18 bases. Germline CDR1 and CDR2: MNHEY and SVGAGI. In nucleotides, the CDR3 is TGTGCCAGCAGTTACCGAGGACGTTGGGGTTCGGATACGCAGTATTTT. The encoded protein is CASSYRGRWGSDTQYF.

This clonotype was observed once. V usage is TRBV20-1 and J usage is TRBJ1-5; D is uncertain. This CDR3 contains 14 residues. Germline V gene data show CDR1 as DFQATT and CDR2 as SNEGSKA (reference sequence). The germline V and J ends were trimmed by 6 bases and 3 bases, with 15 bases remaining between them. CDR3 region: CSASTGSLNQPQHF. As DNA, the CDR3 is TGCAGTGCCAGCACCGGTTCCCTCAATCAGCCCCAGCATTTT.

This clonotype is a singleton in its sample. The chain recombines TRBV12-3 or TRBV12-4 with TRBJ1-2; TRBD1 matches at 9 bases. The V gene end was trimmed by 6 bases and the J gene end by 7 bases; junction bases not matched to a gene: 12. This CDR3 region has 15 residues. CDR3 in DNA: TGTGCCAGCAGATTAACGGGACAGGGCAGCGGTGGCTACACCTTC. This codes for CASRLTGQGSGGYTF.

This clonotype occurred once. The chain is built from TRBV18 and TRBJ1-5, with a tentative D call TRBD1 (5 bases). This CDR3 has 12 amino acids. Trimming took 2 bases from V and 8 from J, leaving 7 bases between them. CDR1 and CDR2 (germline): KGHSH, LQKENI. The CDR3 loop is CASSPRGEPQHF. CDR3 sequence (DNA): TGTGCCAGCTCACCAAGGGGTGAGCCCCAGCATTTT.